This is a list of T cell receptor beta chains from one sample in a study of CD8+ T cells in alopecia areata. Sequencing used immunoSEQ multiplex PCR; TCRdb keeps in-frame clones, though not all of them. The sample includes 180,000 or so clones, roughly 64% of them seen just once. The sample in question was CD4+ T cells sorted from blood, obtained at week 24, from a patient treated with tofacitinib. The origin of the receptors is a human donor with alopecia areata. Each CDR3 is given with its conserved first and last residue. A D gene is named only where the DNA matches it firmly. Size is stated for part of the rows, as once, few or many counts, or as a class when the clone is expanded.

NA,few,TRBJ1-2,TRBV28,CASSYREYGYTF,TGTGCCAGCAGTTACAGGGAGTATGGCTACACCTTC
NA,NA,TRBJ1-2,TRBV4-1,CASSQPRAGNYGYTF,TGCGCCAGCAGCCAACCTAGGGCGGGAAACTATGGCTACACCTTC
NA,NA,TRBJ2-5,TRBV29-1,CSVERGGSETQYF,TGCAGCGTTGAAAGGGGGGGCTCGGAGACCCAGTACTTC
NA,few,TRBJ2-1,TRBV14,CASSQVALF,TGTGCCAGCAGCCAAGTTGCCCTCTTC
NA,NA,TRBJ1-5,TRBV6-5,CASSYRRSSNQPQHF,TGTGCCAGCAGTTATCGCAGAAGTAGCAATCAGCCCCAGCATTTT
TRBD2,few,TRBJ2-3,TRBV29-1,CSVEGGGGTDTQYF,TGCAGCGTTGAAGGCGGGGGAGGCACAGATACGCAGTATTTT
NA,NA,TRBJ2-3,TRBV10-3,CAITDPQASDTQYF,TGTGCCATCACCGATCCCCAGGCAAGCGATACGCAGTATTTT
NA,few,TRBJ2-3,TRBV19,CASSIGLEGPDTQYF,TGTGCCAGTAGTATAGGTTTAGAGGGCCCAGATACGCAGTATTTT
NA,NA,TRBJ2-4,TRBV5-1,CASSLYLAKNIQYF,TGCGCCAGCAGCTTGTATCTAGCCAAAAACATTCAGTACTTC
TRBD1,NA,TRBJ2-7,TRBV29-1,CSVSRDRSGEQYF,TGCAGCGTTAGCCGGGACAGGTCGGGCGAGCAGTACTTC
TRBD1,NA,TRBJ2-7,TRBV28,CASRHRDRAYEQYF,TGTGCCAGCAGACATCGGGACAGGGCCTACGAGCAGTACTTC
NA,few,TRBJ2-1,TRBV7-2,CASSLVASSYNEQFF,TGTGCCAGCAGCTTAGTAGCGAGCTCCTACAATGAGCAGTTCTTC
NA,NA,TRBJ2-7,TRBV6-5,CASTLGHEQYF,TGTGCCAGCACCCTGGGGCACGAGCAGTACTTC
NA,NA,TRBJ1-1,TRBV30,CAWSLRTGLNTEAFF,TGTGCCTGGAGTCTCCGAACAGGCCTGAACACTGAAGCTTTCTTT
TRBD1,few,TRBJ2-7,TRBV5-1,CASSLTGVYEQYF,TGCGCCAGCAGTCTAACAGGGGTGTACGAGCAGTACTTC
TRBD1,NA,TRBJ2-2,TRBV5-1,CASSLGTVANTGELFF,TGCGCCAGCAGCTTAGGGACAGTTGCGAACACCGGGGAGCTGTTTTTT
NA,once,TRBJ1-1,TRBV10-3,CAISESRTDTEAFF,TGTGCCATCAGTGAGTCGAGGACGGACACTGAAGCTTTCTTT
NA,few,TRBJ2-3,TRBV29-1,CSVEDGIWDHTQYF,TGCAGCGTTGAGGACGGGATTTGGGACCATACGCAGTATTTT
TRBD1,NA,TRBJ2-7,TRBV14,CASSRTWTGPYEQYF,TGTGCCAGCAGCCGGACGTGGACAGGACCCTACGAGCAGTACTTC
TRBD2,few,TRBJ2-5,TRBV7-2,CASSLGTNQETQYF,TGTGCCAGCAGCCTTGGGACTAACCAAGAGACCCAGTACTTC
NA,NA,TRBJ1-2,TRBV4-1,CASSQEGGAGYTF,TGCGCCAGCAGCCAAGAGGGGGGAGCTGGCTACACCTTC
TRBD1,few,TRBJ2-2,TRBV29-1,CSVGLLRGQGHTGELFF,TGCAGCGTTGGCTTACTCCGCGGACAGGGGCACACCGGGGAGCTGTTTTTT